One and the same sample provided the 11 T cell receptor beta chains below, sequenced in a study of blood T cell repertoires in COVID-19. Here immunoSEQ multiplex PCR was the method, and the copy in TCRdb shows in-frame clones only, minus some. This table has a few hundred thousand clones, approximately 81% appearing once. Sample: PBMCs or T cells enriched from blood (not recorded which). Receptors originate from a man in his forties or fifties who had recovered from COVID-19.

CDR3 in amino acids: CAISDGAGRRTDTQYF. The DNA for the CDR3 is TGTGCCATCAGTGACGGGGCCGGGAGGAGGACAGATACGCAGTATTTT. The chain joins TRBV10-3 to TRBJ2-3; 7 nucleotides line up with TRBD2. The CDR3 is 16 amino acids. Looked up from germline, CDR1 is ENHRY and CDR2 is SYGVKD. V lost 3 bases to trimming and J lost 3 bases; unmatched junction nucleotides: 9.

This clone came up once. The V and J genes are TRBV5-1 and TRBJ2-7; 8 bases align to TRBD2. The CDR3 is 13 amino acids. The germline gives CDR1 SGHRS, CDR2 YFSETQ. The V and J ends lost 7 bases and 2 bases, in that order; junction bases with no gene match: 5. The chain's CDR3 is CASGSGKPYEQYF. The CDR3 bases are TGCGCCAGCGGTAGCGGGAAGCCCTACGAGCAGTACTTC.

This sequence joins TRBV27 and TRBJ2-1, with TRBD2 matching over 13 bases. The trim removed 5 bases at V and 10 bases at J, leaving 8 bases unmatched. The CDR3 sequence is 15 residues long. CDR1 is MNHEY and CDR2 is SMNVEV in the germline V gene (reference sequence). CDR3 loop: CASSNGLAGVDEQFF. CDR3 DNA sequence: TGTGCCAGCAGTAACGGACTAGCGGGAGTGGACGAGCAGTTCTTC.

This rearrangement joins TRBV3-1 (or the pseudogene TRBV3-2) to TRBJ2-4, with 8 bases lining up with TRBD2. The V gene's germline CDR1 is LGHDT and CDR2 YNNKEL (reference sequence). This CDR3 region has 17 residues. Trimming at V came to 2 bases and at J to 6 bases, leaving 12 bases not matched to a gene. The CDR3 reads CASSQWDGRAQGNIQYF. The CDR3 bases are TGTGCCAGCAGCCAATGGGACGGGAGGGCCCAAGGAAACATTCAGTACTTC.

The gene calls are TRBV30 and TRBJ1-4; no clear D. CDR1 GTSNPN and CDR2 SVGIG come from the germline V gene (reference sequence). The CDR3 length is 14 residues. Trimming pared 2 bases from V and 5 bases from J, leaving 12 bases between. The CDR3 coding sequence is TGTGCCTGGAGTCGCGAATGGGCAAATGAAAAACTGTTTTTT. This sequence encodes CAWSREWANEKLFF.

This rearrangement joins TRBV4-1 to TRBJ2-7, with 10 bases aligning to TRBD2. This CDR3 has 15 amino acids. V trimming: 1 base; J trimming: 8 bases; junction bases outside the gene matches: 8. Germline CDR1 is MGHRA and CDR2 is YSYEKL. The CDR3 loop reads CASSQGTSGRTKQYF. In DNA, the CDR3 is TGCGCCAGCAGCCAAGGGACTAGCGGACGTACGAAGCAGTACTTC.

The chain carries TRBV7-3 and TRBJ2-5; TRBD2 aligns across 13 bases. The V gene's germline CDR1 is SGHTA and CDR2 FQGTGA. J lost 1 base, V lost 5 bases, and 7 bases had no gene match. CDR3 length: 17 amino acids. The CDR3 DNA follows: TGTGCCAGCAGCACCCTTACTAGCGGGAGGGCCCAAGAGACCCAGTACTTC. Translated: CASSTLTSGRAQETQYF.

This chain connects TRBV27 to TRBJ1-2; D ambiguous. In germline, CDR1 is MNHEY, CDR2 SMNVEV (reference sequence). The CDR3 consists of 14 residues. V dropped 4 bases and J dropped 1 base, with 10 bases sitting between them. The DNA of the CDR3 is TGTGCCAGCAGTTCTCTACCATTTAACTATGGCTACACCTTC. Its translation is CASSSLPFNYGYTF.

The V gene is TRBV5-5, the J gene TRBJ1-5, with 8 bases aligning to TRBD1. The CDR3 spans 16 residues. Per germline, CDR1 SGHKS and CDR2 YYEKEE (reference sequence). V lost 1 base to trimming and J lost 7 bases; unmatched junction nucleotides: 10. The CDR3 region has the DNA TGTGCCAGCAGCTTGCTGGGACAGGACTCGCGGCAGCCCCAGCATTTT. It encodes CASSLLGQDSRQPQHF.

The V gene is TRBV4-1, the J gene TRBJ1-5; no reliable D call. The CDR3 has 16 residues. From germline, CDR1 is MGHRA and CDR2 YSYEKL. The V end lost 0 bases, the J end lost 7 bases, and 16 bases lay between the germline ends. DNA of the CDR3: TGCGCCAGCAGCCAAGATAATACAAGGGCGGGCCAGCCCCAGCATTTT. Its protein is CASSQDNTRAGQPQHF.

There are a few counts of this clone. The J gene is TRBJ1-1, the V gene TRBV6-5, with D hard to call. This CDR3 is built from 14 residues. CDR1 is MNHEY, CDR2 SVGAGI, per germline. V was shortened by 9 bases and J by 0 bases, with 14 bases between the two germline ends. The CDR3 DNA reads as TGTGCCAGGAGGAGTTGGCCTCTGAACACTGAAGCTTTCTTT. Translation: CARRSWPLNTEAFF.